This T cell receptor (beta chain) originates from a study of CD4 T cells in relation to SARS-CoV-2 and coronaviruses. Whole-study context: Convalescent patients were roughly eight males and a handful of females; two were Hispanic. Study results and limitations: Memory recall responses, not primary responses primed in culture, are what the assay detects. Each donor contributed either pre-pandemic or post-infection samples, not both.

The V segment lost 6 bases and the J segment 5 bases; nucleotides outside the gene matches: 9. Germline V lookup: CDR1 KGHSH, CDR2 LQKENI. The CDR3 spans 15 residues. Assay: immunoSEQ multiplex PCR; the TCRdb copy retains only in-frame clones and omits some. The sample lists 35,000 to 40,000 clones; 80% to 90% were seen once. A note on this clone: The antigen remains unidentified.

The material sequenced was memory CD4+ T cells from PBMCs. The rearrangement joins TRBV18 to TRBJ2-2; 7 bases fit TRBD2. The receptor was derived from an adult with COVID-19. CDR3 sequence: CASSPVGGSTGELFF. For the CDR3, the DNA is TGTGCCAGCTCCCCAGTTGGCGGGAGTACCGGGGAGCTGTTTTTT.